Given below is one TCR beta chain in context. In the study's own analysis: For nucleated cells, counts were estimated from reference gene primer amplification. Using immunoSEQ multiplex PCR, the repertoire was profiled, and TCRdb retains in-frame clones only, with some absent. V, J and clone size are taken as reported in that table, and D and trimming were inferred from the DNA itself. The sample has almost 200,000 clones; 80% to 90% are singletons. These data belong to a study of blood T cell repertoires in COVID-19. In the study overall: PBMCs, B-cell-depleted T cells, or T cells provided the cDNA or gDNA that made up the material.

Recovery among Cohort 3 donors was established by two negative PCRs, clearance, or symptom resolution. The CDR3 is made up of 13 amino acids. Trimming took off 3 bases at V and 4 bases at J, with 9 bases between the two ends. The sequence was collected from a woman under 30 who had recovered from COVID-19. V usage is TRBV12-3 or TRBV12-4 and J usage is TRBJ1-1, with D uncertain. Sequencing input: PBMCs or T cells enriched from blood (not recorded which). CDR3 protein: CASSFGVPTEAFF. Here the CDR3 DNA reads TGTGCCAGCAGTTTCGGGGTCCCCACTGAAGCTTTCTTT.